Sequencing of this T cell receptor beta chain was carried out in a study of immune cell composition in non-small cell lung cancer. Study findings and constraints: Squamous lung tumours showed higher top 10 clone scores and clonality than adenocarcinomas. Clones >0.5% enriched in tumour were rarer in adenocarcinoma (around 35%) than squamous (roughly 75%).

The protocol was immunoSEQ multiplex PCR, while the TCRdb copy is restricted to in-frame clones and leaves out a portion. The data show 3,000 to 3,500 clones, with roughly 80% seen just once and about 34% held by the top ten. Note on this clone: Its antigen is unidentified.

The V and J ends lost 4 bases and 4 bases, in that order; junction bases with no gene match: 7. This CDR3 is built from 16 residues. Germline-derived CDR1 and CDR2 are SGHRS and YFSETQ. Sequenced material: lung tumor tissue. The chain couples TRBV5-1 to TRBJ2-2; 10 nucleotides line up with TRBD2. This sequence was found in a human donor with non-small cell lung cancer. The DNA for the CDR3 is TGCGCCAGCAGCCTTGGTATAGCGGGAGGCACCGGGGAGCTGTTTTTT. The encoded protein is CASSLGIAGGTGELFF. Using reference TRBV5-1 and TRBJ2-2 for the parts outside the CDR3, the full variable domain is KAGVTQTPRYLIKTRGQQVTLSCSPISGHRSVSWYQQTPGQGLQFLFEYFSETQRNKGNFPGRFSGRQFSNSRSEMNVSTLELGDSALYLCASSLGIAGGTGELFFGEGSRLTVL.